This T cell receptor beta chain was found in a study of blood T cell repertoires in COVID-19. Study-wide background: Acute and convalescent COVID-19 specimens originated in the United States, Italy and Spain. T cells, B-cell-depleted T cells, or PBMCs provided the cDNA or gDNA that served as material.

In the authors' workflow: From reference gene primer amplification, estimates of nucleated cell counts were derived. Sequencing was performed with immunoSEQ multiplex PCR; in TCRdb, only in-frame clones are kept and a portion is missing. The V and J calls and the clone size are those of that table, but D and trimming were determined from the DNA. The table shows hundreds of thousands of clones, with approximately 89% occurring only once. J lost 6 bases, V lost 9 bases, and 6 bases had no gene match. This CDR3 has 13 residues. CDR1 and CDR2 (germline): KGHDR, SFDVKD. The receptor was isolated from an older woman with acute or convalescent COVID-19. The V and J genes are TRBV24-1 and TRBJ1-1; 10 bases match TRBD1. Sequenced material: peripheral blood. Here the CDR3 DNA reads TGTGCCACCGGTAGACAGGGGGCATCTGAAGCTTTCTTT. Amino acids: CATGRQGASEAFF.